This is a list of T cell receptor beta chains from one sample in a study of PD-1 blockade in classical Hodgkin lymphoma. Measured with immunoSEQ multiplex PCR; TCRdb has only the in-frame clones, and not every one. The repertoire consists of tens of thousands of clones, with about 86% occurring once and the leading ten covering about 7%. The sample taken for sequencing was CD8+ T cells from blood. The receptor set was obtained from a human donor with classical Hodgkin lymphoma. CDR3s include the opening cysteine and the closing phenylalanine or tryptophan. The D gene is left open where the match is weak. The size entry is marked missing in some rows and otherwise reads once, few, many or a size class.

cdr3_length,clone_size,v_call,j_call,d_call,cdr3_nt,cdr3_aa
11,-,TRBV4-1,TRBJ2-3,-,TGCGCCAGCAGCCAGACCCAAACGCAGTATTTT,CASSQTQTQYF
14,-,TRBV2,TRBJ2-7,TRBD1,TGTGCCAGCAGGGGTAGGACAGGCCCCTACGAGCAGTACTTC,CASRGRTGPYEQYF
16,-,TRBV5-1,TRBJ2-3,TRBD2,TGCGCCAGCAGCTTAATCGGGGGGGCCGACACAGATACGCAGTATTTT,CASSLIGGADTDTQYF
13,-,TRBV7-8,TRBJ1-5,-,TGTGCCAGCAGCTTAAGGTCGGATCAGCCCCAGCATTTT,CASSLRSDQPQHF
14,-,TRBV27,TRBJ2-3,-,TGTGCCAGCAGTTTTGAACGGAGCACAGATACGCAGTATTTT,CASSFERSTDTQYF
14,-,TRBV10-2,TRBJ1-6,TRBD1,TGCGCCAGCAGACCGGGACAGGGAAATTCACCCCTCCACTTT,CASRPGQGNSPLHF
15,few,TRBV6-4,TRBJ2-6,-,TGTGCCAGCAGTGAGGAGGGGTCTGGGGCCAACGTCCTGACTTTC,CASSEEGSGANVLTF
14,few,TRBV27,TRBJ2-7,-,TGTGCCAGCAAGCCAAGGTCGAGCTCCTACGAGCAGTACTTC,CASKPRSSSYEQYF
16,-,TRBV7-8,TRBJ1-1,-,TGTGCCAGCAGCATCAGTTCCGGGACTTCGAAAACTGAAGCTTTCTTT,CASSISSGTSKTEAFF
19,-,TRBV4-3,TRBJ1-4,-,TGCGCCAGCAGCCAAGATCGAGTTGGGGGGGAAACAACTAATGAAAAACTGTTTTTT,CASSQDRVGGETTNEKLFF